This T cell receptor beta chain is drawn from a study of blood T cell repertoires in COVID-19. Across the whole study: The United States, Italy and Spain supplied acute and convalescent COVID-19 samples.

As processed by the authors: Reference gene primers were amplified, and this amplification served to estimate nucleated cell counts. Assay: immunoSEQ multiplex PCR; the TCRdb copy retains only in-frame clones and omits some. The V and J calls and the clone size are those of that table, but D and trimming were determined from the DNA. The sample shows 150,000 to 200,000 clones, around 91% of them seen only once. The sequence came from a man in his fifties with acute or convalescent COVID-19. Source material: peripheral blood.

The CDR3 bases are TGCGCCAGCAGCCCGGGGGGCCCACCCCTCTCCTACGAGCAGTACTTC. Amino acids: CASSPGGPPLSYEQYF. This chain connects TRBV5-1 to TRBJ2-7; maybe TRBD2 (7 bases). The CDR3 runs 16 residues. V lost 4 bases and J 0 bases, leaving 17 bases between the germline ends. Looked up from germline, CDR1 is SGHRS and CDR2 is YFSETQ.